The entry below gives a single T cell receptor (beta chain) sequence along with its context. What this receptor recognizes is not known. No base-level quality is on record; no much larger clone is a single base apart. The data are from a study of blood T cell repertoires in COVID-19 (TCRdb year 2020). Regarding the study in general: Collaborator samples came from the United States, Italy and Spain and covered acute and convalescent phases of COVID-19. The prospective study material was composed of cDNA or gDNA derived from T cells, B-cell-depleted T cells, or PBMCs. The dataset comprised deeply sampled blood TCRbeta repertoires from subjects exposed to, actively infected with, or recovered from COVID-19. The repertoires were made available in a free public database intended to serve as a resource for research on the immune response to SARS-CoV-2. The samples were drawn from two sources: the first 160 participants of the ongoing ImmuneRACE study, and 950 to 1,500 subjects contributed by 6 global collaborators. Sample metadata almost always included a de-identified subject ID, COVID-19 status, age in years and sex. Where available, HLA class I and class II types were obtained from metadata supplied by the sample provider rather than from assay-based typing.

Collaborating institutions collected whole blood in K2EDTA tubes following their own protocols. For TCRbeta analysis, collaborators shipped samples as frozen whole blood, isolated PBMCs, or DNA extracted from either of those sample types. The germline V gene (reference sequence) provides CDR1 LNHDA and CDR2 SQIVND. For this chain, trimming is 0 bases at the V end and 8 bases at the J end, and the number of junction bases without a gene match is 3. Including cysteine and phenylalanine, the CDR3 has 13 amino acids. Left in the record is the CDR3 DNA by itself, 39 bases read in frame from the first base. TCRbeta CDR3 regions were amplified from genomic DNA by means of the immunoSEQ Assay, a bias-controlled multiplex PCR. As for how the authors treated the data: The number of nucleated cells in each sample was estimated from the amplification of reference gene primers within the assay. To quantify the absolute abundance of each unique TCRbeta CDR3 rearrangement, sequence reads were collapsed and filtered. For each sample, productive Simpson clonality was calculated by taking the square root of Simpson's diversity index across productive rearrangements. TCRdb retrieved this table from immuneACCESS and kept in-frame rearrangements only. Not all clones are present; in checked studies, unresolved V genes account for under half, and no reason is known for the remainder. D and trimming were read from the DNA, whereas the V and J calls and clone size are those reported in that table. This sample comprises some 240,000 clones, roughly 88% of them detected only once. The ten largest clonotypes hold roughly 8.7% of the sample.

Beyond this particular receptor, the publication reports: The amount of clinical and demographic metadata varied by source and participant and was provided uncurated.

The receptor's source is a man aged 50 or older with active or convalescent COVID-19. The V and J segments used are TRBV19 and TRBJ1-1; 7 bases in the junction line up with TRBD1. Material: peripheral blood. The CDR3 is CASSIDLDREAFF. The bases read TGTGCCAGTAGTATAGATTTGGACAGGGAAGCTTTCTTT.